The 9 T cell receptor beta chains presented below share a single source sample, sequenced in a study of T cells in Graves' hyperthyroidism and ophthalmopathy. TCR beta CDR3 regions were amplified from RNA transcripts. HTBI primers drove first-round RT-PCR of the TCR CDR3. TCRdb reprocessed the multiplex PCR reads via MiXCR and lists one record per CDR3 protein. The table lists around 560,000 distinct CDR3 sequences, over 15% of them singletons, with 18% in the top ten. The sample comprised blood. The receptors stem from a woman aged 18-29 years with Graves' hyperthyroidism.

This clonotype was detected many times. The chain carries TRBV27 and TRBJ2-7; 8 nucleotides match TRBD1. J gave up 4 bases and V 5 bases, and 7 bases lay outside the gene matches. This CDR3 is built from 14 residues. The germline V gene has CDR1 MNHEY and CDR2 SMNVEV (reference sequence). Here the CDR3 DNA reads TGTGCCAGCAGTCGGTACAGGGGGGATTACGAGCAGTACTTC. Its protein is CASSRYRGDYEQYF.

This clonotype was detected many times. The chain is built from TRBV27 and TRBJ1-5; 7 bases are shared with TRBD1. CDR1 is MNHEY, CDR2 SMNVEV, per germline (reference sequence). V gave up 5 bases and J gave up 11 bases; unmatched junction bases: 12. There are 14 residues in the CDR3. The CDR3 here is CASSPGPGGGAQHF. The CDR3, as DNA: TGTGCCAGCAGTCCAGGCCCAGGGGGGGGGGCCCAGCATTTT.

This clonotype was detected only a few times. The rearrangement uses TRBV19 and TRBJ2-7; D ambiguous. Germline CDR1 is LNHDA and CDR2 is SQIVND (reference sequence). V lost 1 base, J lost 9 bases, and 16 bases lay in between. The length of the CDR3 is 14 residues. The CDR3 bases are TGTGCCAGTAGTATAGGTATCGCGGAGAGAGGGCAGTACTTC. Translating gives CASSIGIAERGQYF.

The CDR3: CASSLDTTSSTGELFF. In DNA, the CDR3 is TGTGCCAGCAGCTTAGACACTACTAGCAGCACCGGGGAGCTGTTTTTT. This rearrangement joins TRBV7-9 to TRBJ2-2; tentatively, D is TRBD2 (6 bases). The length of the CDR3 is 16 residues. Trimming left V 1 base short and J 4 bases short, with 13 bases between. Germline lookup yields CDR1 SEHNR and CDR2 FQNEAQ (reference sequence).

This clonotype was detected a few times. V is TRBV4-1 and J is TRBJ2-7; D ambiguous. The CDR3 extends over 14 amino acids. The germline V gene encodes CDR1 MGHRA and CDR2 YSYEKL. The V and J ends lost 0 bases and 1 base respectively, with 7 bases between them. The CDR3 protein is CASSQDSGSYEQYF. The CDR3 coding sequence is TGCGCCAGCAGCCAAGATTCAGGTTCCTACGAGCAGTACTTC.

The chain recombines TRBV20-1 with TRBJ1-2; 8 bases agree with TRBD1. Losses at the gene ends were 4 bases for V and 6 bases for J; bases not matched to a gene: 4. This CDR3 contains 12 residues. CDR1 is DFQATT and CDR2 is SNEGSKA in the germline V gene (reference sequence). The CDR3 loop reads CSAIQGADGYTF. The DNA for the CDR3 is TGCAGTGCTATTCAGGGGGCTGATGGCTACACCTTC.

This clonotype was seen a single time. Just one base apart from a much larger clone, this may be a read error. The chain is built from TRBV6-2 or TRBV6-3 and TRBJ1-5; 7 bases fit TRBD1. Germline V gene data show CDR1 as MNHEY and CDR2 as SVGEGT. The CDR3 extends over 15 amino acids. J gave up 3 bases and V 5 bases, and 7 bases lay outside the gene matches. This CDR3 reads CASSVLDRVNQPQHF. The CDR3 DNA is TGTGCCAGCAGTGTTCTCGACAGGGTCAATCAGCCCCAGCATTTT.

The table lists this clonotype with a few counts. V gene TRBV7-2 combines with J gene TRBJ2-1; weak D call: TRBD2 (7 bases). This CDR3 contains 16 residues. CDR1 and CDR2 from the germline V gene are SGHTA and FQGNSA. V lost 2 bases to trimming and J lost 6 bases, with 17 bases between them. The CDR3: CASSLKVGGLGNEQFF. CDR3 coding DNA: TGTGCCAGCAGCTTAAAAGTGGGGGGGCTGGGCAATGAGCAGTTCTTC.

The J gene is TRBJ2-4, the V gene TRBV28; 12 positions agree with TRBD2. V was clipped by 6 bases and J by 3 bases; unmatched bases: 9. The CDR3 spans 17 residues. In germline, CDR1 is MDHEN, CDR2 SYDVKM. CDR3 nucleotides: TGTGCCAGCAGCTCCCATACTAGCGGGGGGCGCAAAAACATTCAGTACTTC. Its protein is CASSSHTSGGRKNIQYF.